This T cell receptor (beta chain) was retrieved from a study of memory CD4+ T cells and cytomegalovirus serostatus. In the study overall: Donors were healthy Belgian adults, under 10 CMV seropositive and under 30 seronegative.

Study-wide results and limits: CMV serostatus prediction reached median AUC approximately 0.96, or 0.89 with US-trained model. Suggested: most of the CMV-linked TCR signature lies in CD4+ memory cells.

A note on this clone: Its antigen is still unknown. This could be a read error, since a much larger clone is one nucleotide away.

Germline assignment: CDR1 MGHRA and CDR2 YSYEKL. The CDR3 runs 12 residues. The sort gate was single viable CD3+CD4+CD8-CD45RO+ cells for memory CD4+ T cells. Donors' CMV status reflects serum IgG against pp150, pp28, p38, p52. TCRdb's table, derived via immunoSEQ multiplex PCR, lists solely in-frame clones and lacks some. Of some 48,000 clones in the sample, 75% to 85% were seen once. The sample taken for sequencing was memory CD4+ T cells from blood. The TCR was taken from an adult in good health and CMV-seronegative. The chain combines TRBV4-1 with TRBJ2-3; D is unresolved. CDR3 sequence: CANSLNTGTQYF. For the CDR3, the DNA is TGCGCCAACAGCCTAAACACCGGGACGCAGTATTTT.